The present T cell receptor beta chain was sequenced within a study of graft-versus-host responses after intestinal transplantation. As for the study in general: Following induction with anti-thymocyte globulin, all recipients were given tacrolimus and steroids for about 3 years.

Details on this clone: The antigen is unknown.

V lost 11 bases and J lost 3; bases outside the gene matches: 7. Per germline, CDR1 SNHLY and CDR2 FYNNEI. CDR3 size: 13 residues. Clones were read by immunoSEQ multiplex PCR, and TCRdb kept only the in-frame ones, dropping some. There are 75,000 to 100,000 clones in the sample; 92% occur only once, and over 0.15% lies in the top ten. Points from the study as a whole: Early post-transplant HvG declines tracked with peak circulating GvH clone levels. When patients had graft-donor T cell macrochimerism, their allografts held high graft-versus-host to host-versus-graft clonal ratios. The recipient marrow held GvH clones, and some of them showed up first in ileum or blood.

Sequenced material: unstimulated CD4+ T cells sorted from spleen or lymph node cells, taken before intestinal transplant. This chain links TRBV2 with TRBJ1-5; 7 nucleotides align to TRBD1. This TCR came from a human donor who received an intestinal transplant. The CDR3 here is CACYRGYNQPQHF. CDR3 nucleotide sequence: TGTGCCTGTTACAGGGGATACAATCAGCCCCAGCATTTT.